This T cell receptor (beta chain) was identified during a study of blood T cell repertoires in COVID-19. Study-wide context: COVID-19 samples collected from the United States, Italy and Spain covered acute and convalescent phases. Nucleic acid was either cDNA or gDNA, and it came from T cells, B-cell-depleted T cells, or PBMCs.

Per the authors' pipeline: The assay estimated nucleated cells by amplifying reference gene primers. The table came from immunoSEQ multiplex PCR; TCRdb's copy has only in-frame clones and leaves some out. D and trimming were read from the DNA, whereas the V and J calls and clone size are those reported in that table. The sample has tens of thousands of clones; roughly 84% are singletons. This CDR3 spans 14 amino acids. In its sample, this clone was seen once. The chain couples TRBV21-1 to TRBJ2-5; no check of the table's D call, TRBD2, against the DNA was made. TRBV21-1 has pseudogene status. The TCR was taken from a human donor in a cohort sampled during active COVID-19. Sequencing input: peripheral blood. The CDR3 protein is CASISKRSTKTQYF. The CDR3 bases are TGTGCCAGCATCTCCAAGCGCAGTACAAAGACCCAGTACTTC.